This T cell receptor (beta chain) originates from a study of vaccination and CD4 T cells after COVID-19. On this clonotype: Its antigen is still unknown.

The study sequenced cultured CD4+ T cell DNA using the Oncomine TCR Beta short-read assay. Each CDR3 protein is one row after TCRdb ran MiXCR on the PCR reads. This sample has nearly 15,000 distinct CDR3 sequences, with 65% to 85% found just once. As to treatment: approximately nine-day PBMC culture with coronavirus spike peptide pools or control peptides (ViraFEST assay). Specimen: CD4+ T cells from blood, cultured in vitro, collected after SARS-CoV-2 vaccination. The receptor was isolated from a human donor who received a COVID-19 vaccine.

In DNA form, the CDR3 reads TGTGCCAGTAGTTTGGGACAGCCGAACACTGAAGCTTTCTTT. It encodes CASSLGQPNTEAFF. This chain connects TRBV19 to TRBJ1-1, with 7 bases identical to TRBD1. This CDR3 region has 14 residues. After removal of 5 bases from V and 1 base from J, the junction contained 4 bases not matched to a gene. CDR1 is LNHDA, CDR2 SQIVND, per germline (reference sequence).